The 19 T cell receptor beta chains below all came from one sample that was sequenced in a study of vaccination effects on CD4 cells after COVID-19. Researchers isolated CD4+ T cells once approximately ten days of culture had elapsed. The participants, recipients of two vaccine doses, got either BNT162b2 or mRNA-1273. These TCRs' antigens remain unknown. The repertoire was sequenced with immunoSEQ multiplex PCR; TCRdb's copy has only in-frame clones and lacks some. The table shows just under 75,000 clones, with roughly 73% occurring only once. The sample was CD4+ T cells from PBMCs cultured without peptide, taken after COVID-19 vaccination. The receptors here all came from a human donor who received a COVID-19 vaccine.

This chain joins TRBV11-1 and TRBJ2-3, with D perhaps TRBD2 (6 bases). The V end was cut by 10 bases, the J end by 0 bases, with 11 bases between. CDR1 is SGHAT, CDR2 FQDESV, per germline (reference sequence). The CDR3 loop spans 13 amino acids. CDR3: CAITGTSTDTQYF. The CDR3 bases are TGTGCCATAACCGGGACTAGCACAGATACGCAGTATTTT.

The DNA for the CDR3 is TGTGCCAGCAGCGTAGATGTAGGGGTGAACACTGAAGCTTTCTTT. Encoded protein: CASSVDVGVNTEAFF. The chain employs TRBV9 and TRBJ1-1, with a tentative D call TRBD1 (5 bases). The CDR3 has 15 residues. The germline V and J ends were trimmed by 0 bases and 0 bases, with 9 bases remaining between them. CDR1 SGDLS and CDR2 YYNGEE come from the germline V gene.

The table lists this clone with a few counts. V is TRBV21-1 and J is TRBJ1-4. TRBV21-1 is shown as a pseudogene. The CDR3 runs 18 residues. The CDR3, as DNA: TGTGCCAGCAGCATACGTCCCATGGGGGATCGTGAGACTGAAAAACTGTTTTTT. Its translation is CASSIRPMGDRETEKLFF.

CDR3 residues: CAWSAGGGRLNYGYTF. In DNA, the CDR3 is TGTGCCTGGAGCGCCGGCGGGGGAAGACTTAACTATGGCTACACCTTC. The chain couples TRBV30 to TRBJ1-2; tentatively, D is TRBD1 (5 bases). V lost 3 bases, J lost 1 base, and 18 bases lay in between. CDR1 and CDR2 from the germline V gene are GTSNPN and SVGIG (reference sequence). This CDR3 has 16 residues.

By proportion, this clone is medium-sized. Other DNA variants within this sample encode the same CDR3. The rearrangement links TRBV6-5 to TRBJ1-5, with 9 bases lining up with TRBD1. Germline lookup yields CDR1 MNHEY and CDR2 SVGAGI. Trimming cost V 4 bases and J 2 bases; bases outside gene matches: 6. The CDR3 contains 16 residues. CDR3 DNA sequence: TGTGCCAGCAGTTCGCTGGGACAGGGAGGCAATCAGCCCCAGCATTTT. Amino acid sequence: CASSSLGQGGNQPQHF.

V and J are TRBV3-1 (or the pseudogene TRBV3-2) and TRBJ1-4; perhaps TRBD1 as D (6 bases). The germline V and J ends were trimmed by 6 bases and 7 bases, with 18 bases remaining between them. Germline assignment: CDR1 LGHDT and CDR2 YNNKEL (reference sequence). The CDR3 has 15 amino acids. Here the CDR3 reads CASSPSQGPGEKLFF. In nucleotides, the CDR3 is TGTGCCAGCAGTCCCTCACAGGGACCCGGTGAAAAACTGTTTTTT.

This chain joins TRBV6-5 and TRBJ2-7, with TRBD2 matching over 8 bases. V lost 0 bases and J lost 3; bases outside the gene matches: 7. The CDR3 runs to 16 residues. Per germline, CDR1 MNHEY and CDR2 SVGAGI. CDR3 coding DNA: TGTGCCAGCAGTTACTCCGCGGGCGGGGGGTACTACGAGCAGTACGTC. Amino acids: CASSYSAGGGYYEQYV.

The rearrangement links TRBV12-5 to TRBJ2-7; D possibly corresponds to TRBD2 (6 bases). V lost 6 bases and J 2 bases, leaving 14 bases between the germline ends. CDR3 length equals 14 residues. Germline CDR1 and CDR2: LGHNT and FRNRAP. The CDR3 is CASGRDFYPYEQYV. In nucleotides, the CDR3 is TGTGCTAGTGGCCGGGACTTCTACCCCTACGAGCAGTACGTC.

CDR3 residues: CASSRGPESSYEQYV. Written as DNA, the CDR3 is TGTGCCAGCTCTCGGGGACCGGAGAGCTCCTACGAGCAGTACGTC. V and J are TRBV18 and TRBJ2-7; the D gene could be TRBD1 or TRBD2 (5 bases each). V lost 6 bases and J 0 bases, leaving 15 bases between the germline ends. The CDR3 runs to 15 residues. Germline-derived CDR1 and CDR2 are KGHSH and LQKENI.

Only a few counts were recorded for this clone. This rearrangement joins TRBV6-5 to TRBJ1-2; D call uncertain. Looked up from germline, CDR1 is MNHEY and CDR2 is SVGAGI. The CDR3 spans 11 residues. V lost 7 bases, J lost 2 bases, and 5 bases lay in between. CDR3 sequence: CASNTNYGYTF. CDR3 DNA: TGTGCCAGCAACACCAACTATGGCTACACCTTC.

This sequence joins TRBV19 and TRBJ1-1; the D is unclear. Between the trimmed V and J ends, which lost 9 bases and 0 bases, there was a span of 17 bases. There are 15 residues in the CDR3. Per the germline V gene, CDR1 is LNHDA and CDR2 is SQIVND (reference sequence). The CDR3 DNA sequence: TGTGCCAGCCGTGAGAGGGTGCAAATGAACACTGAAGCTTTCTTT. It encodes CASRERVQMNTEAFF. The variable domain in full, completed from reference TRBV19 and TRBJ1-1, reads DGGITQSPKYLFRKEGQNVTLSCEQNLNHDAMYWYRQDPGQGLRLIYYSQIVNDFQKGDIAEGYSVSREKKESFPLTVTSAQKNPTAFYLCASRERVQMNTEAFFGQGTRLTVV.

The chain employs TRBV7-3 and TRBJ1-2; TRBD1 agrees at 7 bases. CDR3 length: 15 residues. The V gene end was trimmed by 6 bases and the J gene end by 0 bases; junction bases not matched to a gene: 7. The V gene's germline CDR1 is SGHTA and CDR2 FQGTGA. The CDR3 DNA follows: TGTGCCAGCAGTCGGGAACAGGGGCCTAACTATGGCTACACCTTC. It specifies CASSREQGPNYGYTF.

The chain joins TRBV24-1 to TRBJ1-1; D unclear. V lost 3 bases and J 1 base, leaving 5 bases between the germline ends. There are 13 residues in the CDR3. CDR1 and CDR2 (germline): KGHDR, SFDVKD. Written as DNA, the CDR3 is TGTGCCACCAGTGATCCGGGGAACACTGAAGCTTTCTTT. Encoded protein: CATSDPGNTEAFF.

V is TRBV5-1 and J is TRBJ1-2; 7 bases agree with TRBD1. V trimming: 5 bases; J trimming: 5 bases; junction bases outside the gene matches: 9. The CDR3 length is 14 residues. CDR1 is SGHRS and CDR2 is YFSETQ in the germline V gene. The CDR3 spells CASRPGTVLYGYTF. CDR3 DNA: TGCGCCAGCAGACCCGGGACAGTTCTTTATGGCTACACCTTC.

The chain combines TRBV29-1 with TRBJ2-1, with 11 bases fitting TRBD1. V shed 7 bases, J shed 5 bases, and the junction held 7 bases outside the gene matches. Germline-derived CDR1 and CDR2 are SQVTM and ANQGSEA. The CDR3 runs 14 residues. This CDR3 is CSARDRGINNEQFF. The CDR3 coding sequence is TGCAGCGCAAGGGACAGGGGGATTAACAATGAGCAGTTCTTC.

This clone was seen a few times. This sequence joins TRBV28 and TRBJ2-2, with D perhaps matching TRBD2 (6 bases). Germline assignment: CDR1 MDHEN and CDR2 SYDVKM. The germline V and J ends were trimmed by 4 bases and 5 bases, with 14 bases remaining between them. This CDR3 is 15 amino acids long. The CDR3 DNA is TGTGCCAGCAGTTCGCCGCGGGGCCCTACCGGGGAGCTGTTTTTT. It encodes CASSSPRGPTGELFF.

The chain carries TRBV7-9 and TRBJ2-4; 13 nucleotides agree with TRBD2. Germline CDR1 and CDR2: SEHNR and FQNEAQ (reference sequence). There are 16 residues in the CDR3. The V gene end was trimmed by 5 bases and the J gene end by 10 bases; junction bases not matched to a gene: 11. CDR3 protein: CASSATSGGLRLIQYF. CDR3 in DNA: TGTGCCAGCAGCGCGACTAGCGGGGGGTTGCGGTTGATTCAGTACTTC.

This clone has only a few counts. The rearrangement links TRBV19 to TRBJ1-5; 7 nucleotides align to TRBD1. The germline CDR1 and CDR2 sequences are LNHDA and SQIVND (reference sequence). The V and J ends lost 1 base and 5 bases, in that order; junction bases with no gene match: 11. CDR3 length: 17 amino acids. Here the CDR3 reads CASSIVGGQPYYQPQHF. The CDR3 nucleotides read TGTGCCAGTAGTATAGTGGGGGGACAGCCCTACTATCAGCCCCAGCATTTT.

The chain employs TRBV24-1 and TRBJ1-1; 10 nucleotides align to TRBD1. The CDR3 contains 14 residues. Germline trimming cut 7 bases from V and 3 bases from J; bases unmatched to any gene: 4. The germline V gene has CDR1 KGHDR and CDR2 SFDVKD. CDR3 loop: CATRTGGSDTEAFF. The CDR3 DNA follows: TGTGCCACCAGGACAGGGGGCAGTGACACTGAAGCTTTCTTT.